This TCR beta chain emerged from a study of vaccination effects on CD4 cells after COVID-19. Study in general: Samples came from a couple of convalescent patients 16 days and one week before vaccination. General study points: The study enrolled few convalescent patients and sampled no early post-infection timepoints.

The CDR3 totals 17 residues. V lost 0 bases and J 0 bases, leaving 11 bases between the germline ends. Germline V gene data show CDR1 as KGHDR and CDR2 as SFDVKD. Only in-frame clones appear in the TCRdb table, and some are missing; sequencing was by immunoSEQ multiplex PCR. The sample lists 55,000 to 90,000 clones; about 69% were seen once. This clone was seen more than once but under ten times. The antigen is undetermined. Sequencing followed a ViraFEST assay step that expanded antigen-specific CD4+ T cells with viral peptide pools. When less than 11 days of culture had elapsed, CD4+ T cells were isolated. According to PCR results, the person was infected with SARS-CoV-2 between March and December 2020. Serving as the negative control culture was a pool of HIV-1 Nef peptides.

The clonotype was recovered from a human donor who had a prior SARS-CoV-2 infection. J is TRBJ2-1 and V is TRBV24-1; no clear D gene. The sample consisted of CD4+ T cells from PBMCs cultured with HIV peptides, taken before COVID-19 vaccination. Regarding subset: HIV-1 Nef peptide pool negative control/reference culture. CDR3 residues: CATSDLVRSSSYNEQFF. The CDR3 coding sequence is TGTGCCACCAGTGATTTGGTTAGGTCAAGCTCCTACAATGAGCAGTTCTTC.